The present T cell receptor (beta chain) was sequenced within a study of monozygotic twins with cystic fibrosis. Per germline, CDR1 PRHDT and CDR2 FYEKMQ (reference sequence). V dropped 0 bases and J dropped 7 bases, with 9 bases sitting between them. The length of the CDR3 is 14 residues. Repertoires were generated with immunoSEQ multiplex PCR, while TCRdb's copy carries only in-frame clones and drops some. The sample includes roughly 28,000 clones, approximately 86% of them seen just once. The source is a girl aged 2-10 years with cystic fibrosis. The material sequenced was blood. V gene TRBV13 combines with J gene TRBJ2-2; D might be TRBD1 (6 bases). CDR3: CASSLGRGGGELFF. CDR3 bases: TGTGCCAGCAGCTTAGGCAGGGGCGGCGGGGAGCTGTTTTTT.